Listed below are T cell receptor beta chains from one sample, sequenced in a study of blood T cell repertoires in COVID-19. The method was immunoSEQ multiplex PCR; TCRdb's version includes in-frame clones alone and lacks a portion of them. This table holds roughly 190,000 clones, about 89% found once. The sequenced material came from peripheral blood. The receptor source for this set is a man between 65 and 85 years old with acute or convalescent COVID-19. Both conserved end residues are part of each CDR3. D genes are given only for firm matches. Clone size is given for some rows only: seen once, a few or many times, or a class if the clone is expanded.

D gene,V gene,clone size,J gene,CDR3 DNA,CDR3 protein
-,TRBV15,-,TRBJ2-5,TGTGCCACCAGCCGGGACTTTCAAGAGACCCAGTACTTC,CATSRDFQETQYF
-,TRBV10-3,many,TRBJ2-5,TGTGCCATCAGTTCTAGCGCCCCCGACATCCAGTACTTC,CAISSSAPDIQYF
-,TRBV11-3,-,TRBJ2-2,TGTGCCAGCAGCTTGAGCAGGTCCACCGGGGAGCTGTTTTTT,CASSLSRSTGELFF
-,TRBV28,-,TRBJ1-2,TGTGCCAGCAGTCCACACTCAGGGGTTGGCTACACCTTC,CASSPHSGVGYTF
TRBD1,TRBV30,-,TRBJ1-4,TGTGCCTGGAGCGAACCCGGGACAGCAACTAATGAAAAACTGTTTTTT,CAWSEPGTATNEKLFF
-,TRBV2,few,TRBJ1-2,TGTGCCAGCAGTGAAATGGGGGGGTATGGCTACACCTTC,CASSEMGGYGYTF
-,TRBV5-1,-,TRBJ2-6,TGCGCCAGCAGCTTGGGGCTAGGGGCCGGGGCCAACGTCCTGACTTTC,CASSLGLGAGANVLTF
-,TRBV7-5,once,TRBJ2-4,TGTGCCACTGGAGGCGGGAGGCCCAAAAACATTCAGTACTTC,CATGGGRPKNIQYF
-,TRBV28,once,TRBJ1-1,TGTGCCAGCAGTTTAGGCCCCCCGAACACTGAAGCTTTCTTT,CASSLGPPNTEAFF
TRBD2,TRBV7-3,few,TRBJ2-1,TGTGCCAGCAGCCCACAACCCCGACTAGCGGGGGGGAACAATGAGCAGTTCTTC,CASSPQPRLAGGNNEQFF
-,TRBV6-5,-,TRBJ1-5,TGTGCCAGCACGGGCAGGGCTGATCAGCCCCAGCATTTT,CASTGRADQPQHF
-,TRBV19,-,TRBJ2-2,TGTGCCAGTAGTATGGGGGGAGGGAACACCGGGGAGCTGTTTTTT,CASSMGGGNTGELFF
TRBD2,TRBV11-3,-,TRBJ2-1,TGTGCCAGCAGCTCGTCTCGGAGCGGGGGGCCCCTCTTCCACGAGCAGTTCTTC,CASSSSRSGGPLFHEQFF
-,TRBV4-3,-,TRBJ2-2,TGCGCCAGCAGCCAAGACCTCCCGCAGGGTGCGAACACCGGGGAGCTGTTTTTT,CASSQDLPQGANTGELFF
-,TRBV28,once,TRBJ2-6,TGTGCCAGCAGTTCCTCTCCCGGGGGCTCTGGGGCCAACGTCCTGACTTTC,CASSSSPGGSGANVLTF
TRBD2,TRBV27,once,TRBJ2-7,TGTGCCAGCAGATGGAGCGGGAGGGTCTACGAGCAGTACTTC,CASRWSGRVYEQYF
-,TRBV2,-,TRBJ1-1,TGTGCCAGCAGTGACCTCTCGACAGGGAACACTGAAGCTTTCTTT,CASSDLSTGNTEAFF
TRBD1,TRBV3-1/TRBV3-2,-,TRBJ2-7,TGTGCCAGCAGCTACCTACCGGGACAGGGATACGAGCAGTACTTC,CASSYLPGQGYEQYF
-,TRBV23-1,-,TRBJ2-3,TGCGCCAGCAGTCTTTGGAGGGCAGATACGCAGTATTTT,CASSLWRADTQYF
TRBD1,TRBV3-1/TRBV3-2,once,TRBJ2-7,TGTGCCAGCAGCCCTGGGACAGGGGGCTACGAGCAGTACTTC,CASSPGTGGYEQYF